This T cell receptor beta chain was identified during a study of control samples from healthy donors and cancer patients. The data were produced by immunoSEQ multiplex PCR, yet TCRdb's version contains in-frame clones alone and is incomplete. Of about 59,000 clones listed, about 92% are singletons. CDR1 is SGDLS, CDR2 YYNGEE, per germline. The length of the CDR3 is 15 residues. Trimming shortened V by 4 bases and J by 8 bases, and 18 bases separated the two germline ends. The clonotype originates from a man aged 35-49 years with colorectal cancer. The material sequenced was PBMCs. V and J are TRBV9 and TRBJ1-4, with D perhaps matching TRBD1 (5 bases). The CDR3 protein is CASSSQAGRVEKLFF. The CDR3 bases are TGTGCCAGCAGCTCCCAGGCAGGGCGGGTAGAAAAACTGTTTTTT.